The 4 T cell receptor beta chains below all came from one sample that was sequenced in a study of graft-versus-host responses after intestinal transplantation. The assay was immunoSEQ multiplex PCR, and TCRdb's table has in-frame clones only and misses some. Here the sample spans tens of thousands of clones, 85% to 95% being singletons. The antigens these receptors bind are not known. This specimen consisted of unstimulated CD8+ T cells sorted from spleen or lymph node cells, obtained before intestinal transplant. The receptors come from a human donor who received an intestinal transplant.

CDR3 sequence (DNA): TGTGCCAGCAGCTGGAGGACTAGCGGGAGTTTTGATGAGCAGTTCTTC. Amino acid sequence: CASSWRTSGSFDEQFF. The chain couples TRBV5-6 to TRBJ2-1; TRBD2 agrees at 13 bases. The CDR3 runs 16 residues. V was pared by 3 bases and J by 8 bases, with 8 bases of the junction left unmatched. Per the germline V gene, CDR1 is SGHDT and CDR2 is YYEEEE.

V usage is TRBV7-9 and J usage is TRBJ1-1; D call uncertain. The CDR3 length is 14 residues. V lost 5 bases, J lost 1 base, and 11 bases lay in between. The germline V gene has CDR1 SEHNR and CDR2 FQNEAQ (reference sequence). The CDR3 loop is CASSPLQTNTEAFF. The CDR3 bases are TGTGCCAGCAGCCCATTACAAACGAACACTGAAGCTTTCTTT.

J is TRBJ2-5 and V is TRBV9; TRBD2 aligns across 11 bases. V shed 2 bases and J 7 bases; nucleotides not matched to a gene: 1. Germline V CDR1 and CDR2: SGDLS, YYNGEE. This CDR3 comprises 13 residues. Written as DNA, the CDR3 is TGTGCCAGCAGCGTCGGGACTAGCGGGACCCAGTACTTC. Translating it yields CASSVGTSGTQYF.

V and J are TRBV27 and TRBJ1-1; D is uncertain. The CDR3 runs to 12 residues. Per germline, CDR1 MNHEY and CDR2 SMNVEV (reference sequence). Deletions cut 11 bases from V and 7 bases from J, with 17 bases between. The CDR3 bases are TGTGCCGTTTTAGTAGGCGGGATTGAAGCTTTCTTT. Its translation: CAVLVGGIEAFF.